This TCR beta chain is from a study of CD8 T cells in ankylosing spondylitis. TCRdb processed the 5' RACE reads anew with MiXCR; each CDR3 protein has one entry. There are 200,000 to 250,000 distinct CDR3 sequences in the sample; about a quarter occur only once, and about 7% lies in the top ten. The CDR3 contains 13 residues. The germline V and J ends were trimmed by 5 bases and 8 bases, with 15 bases remaining between them. In germline, CDR1 is MNHNS, CDR2 SASEGT. The sequenced material came from blood, either unsorted or a sorted T cell fraction (not recorded which). J is TRBJ1-1 and V is TRBV6-1; a possible D gene is TRBD1 (6 bases). The clonotype was recovered from a male donor with ankylosing spondylitis or in good health (not recorded which). Here the CDR3 reads CASSKDNRDEAFF. Here the CDR3 DNA reads TGTGCCAGCAGTAAGGACAACAGGGACGAAGCTTTCTTT.